Each of the 10 T cell receptor beta chains below was sequenced from the same sample in a study of CD8 T cells in ankylosing spondylitis listed by TCRdb under 2017. Overall results and qualifications from the work: Blood from ankylosing spondylitis patients appeared to be characterized by a TCR beta motif composed of eight highly homologous amino acid variants.

Their antigens are not known. Library generation was performed with 5' RACE. The reads were generated on an Illumina HiSeq 2500. The public reads were reprocessed in TCRdb via fastp at Q25 and MiXCR, keeping in-frame beta chains. Identical CDR3 protein sequences are pooled into one entry, listed with their most common genes and DNA. This sample lists about 450,000 distinct CDR3 sequences; approximately 26% were detected once. About 0.89% of the sample goes to the ten largest clones. The sample comprised blood, either unsorted or a sorted T cell fraction (not recorded which). The receptor source for this set is a male donor with ankylosing spondylitis.

The chain carries TRBV19 and TRBJ1-5; no clear D. Trimming stripped 8 bases from V and 7 bases from J, with 9 bases between. Germline CDR1 LNHDA, CDR2 SQIVND (reference sequence). This CDR3 is built from 11 residues. The CDR3 coding sequence is TGTGCCAGTGGGAGTCGGCAGCCCCAGCATTTT. This codes for CASGSRQPQHF.

The V call is TRBV2, the J call TRBJ2-2; D is undetermined. Per the germline V gene, CDR1 is SNHLY and CDR2 is FYNNEI. Trimming took 5 bases from V and 6 from J, leaving 13 bases between them. The CDR3 runs 14 residues. CDR3 sequence: CASSPSLGAGELFF. In nucleotides, the CDR3 is TGTGCCAGCAGTCCATCCCTGGGCGCCGGGGAGCTGTTTTTT. The full variable domain, with the rest looked up from reference TRBV2 and TRBJ2-2, is EPEVTQTPSHQVTQMGQEVILRCVPISNHLYFYWYRQILGQKVEFLVSFYNNEISEKSEIFDDQFSVERPDGSNFTLKIRSTKLEDSAMYFCASSPSLGAGELFFGEGSRLTVL.

This chain connects TRBV20-1 to TRBJ2-5; TRBD2 agrees at 8 bases. CDR1 and CDR2 from the germline V gene are DFQATT and SNEGSKA (reference sequence). V lost 5 bases, J lost 4 bases, and 9 bases stayed unmatched. The CDR3 totals 14 residues. The CDR3 loop is CSARQRERLETQYF. The CDR3 region has the DNA TGCAGTGCTCGGCAGCGGGAGCGGTTAGAGACCCAGTACTTC.

The chain combines TRBV20-1 with TRBJ2-1, with 14 bases identical to TRBD2. The germline V gene has CDR1 DFQATT and CDR2 SNEGSKA (reference sequence). The CDR3 runs to 17 residues. J gave up 7 bases and V 4 bases, and 12 bases lay outside the gene matches. In nucleotides, the CDR3 is TGCAGTGCTACCTCACCGGGACTAGCGGGAGACGGGAATGAGCAGTTCTTC. Residues: CSATSPGLAGDGNEQFF.

This clonotype was detected only a few times. The chain carries TRBV29-1 and TRBJ1-4; 7 bases agree with TRBD1. V shed 6 bases, J shed 7 bases, and the junction held 11 bases outside the gene matches. This CDR3 region has 14 residues. Germline V gene lookup returns CDR1 SQVTM and CDR2 ANQGSEA. The CDR3 nucleotides read TGCAGCGTGGCAACAGGGGATGCTAGTGAAAAACTGTTTTTT. Residues: CSVATGDASEKLFF.

The chain carries TRBV10-3 and TRBJ1-1; D possibly corresponds to TRBD1 (6 bases). Trimming took 0 bases from V and 3 from J, leaving 11 bases between them. CDR1 is ENHRY, CDR2 SYGVKD, per germline. The CDR3 covers 15 residues. As DNA, the CDR3 is TGTGCCATCAGTGAGTCCTGGCCAGGGGACACTGAAGCTTTCTTT. It is translated as CAISESWPGDTEAFF.

This clonotype was seen only a few times. This chain joins TRBV29-1 and TRBJ1-1; no definite D call. Germline V gene data show CDR1 as SQVTM and CDR2 as ANQGSEA. This CDR3 spans 15 amino acids. V lost 4 bases and J lost 2, with 17 bases in between. DNA for the CDR3: TGCAGCGTTGGGGGTGCAGAATCGGATAACACTGAAGCTTTCTTT. It translates to CSVGGAESDNTEAFF.

The table lists this clonotype with a few counts. The V gene is TRBV25-1, the J gene TRBJ1-2, with a weak D call TRBD1 (5 bases). Germline V gene sequence: CDR1 MGHDK, CDR2 SYGVNS. V was clipped by 1 base and J by 7 bases, with 10 bases between them. This CDR3 spans 13 amino acids. In nucleotides, the CDR3 is TGTGCCAGCAGTGAATGGGGCGTTTCTGGCTACACCTTC. Amino acid sequence: CASSEWGVSGYTF.

V gene TRBV7-9 combines with J gene TRBJ2-1; a weak D match, TRBD2 (6 bases). Trimming shortened V by 8 bases and J by 10 bases, and 12 bases separated the two germline ends. CDR3 length: 11 residues. The germline CDR1 and CDR2 sequences are SEHNR and FQNEAQ (reference sequence). CDR3: CASLLAMEQFF. The CDR3 DNA sequence: TGTGCCAGCTTGCTAGCGATGGAGCAGTTCTTC.

The chain couples TRBV6-1 to TRBJ2-7; D is uncertain. Trimming pared 8 bases from V and 5 bases from J, leaving 16 bases between. The V gene's germline CDR1 is MNHNS and CDR2 SASEGT. The length of the CDR3 is 13 residues. The CDR3 is CASWNSAIHEQYV. CDR3 coding DNA: TGTGCCAGCTGGAACTCAGCGATCCACGAGCAGTACGTC.